This TCR beta chain was documented in a study of T cell changes during pregnancy in multiple sclerosis. The data were produced by immunoSEQ multiplex PCR, yet TCRdb's version contains in-frame clones alone and is incomplete. The sample records tens of thousands of clones, around nine tenths being singletons. This CDR3 has 17 residues. Germline CDR1 MDHEN, CDR2 SYDVKM. V was clipped by 1 base and J by 1 base; unmatched bases: 7. This sequence was found in a female donor with multiple sclerosis, enrolled in a pregnancy study. The specimen was CD4+ T cells from peripheral blood mononuclear cells, collected before pregnancy. This chain joins TRBV28 and TRBJ2-3; 8 nucleotides match TRBD2. The DNA of the CDR3 is TGTGCCAGCAGTTTATTCGGAGGGACTAGGCGCACAGATACGCAGTATTTT. Amino acid sequence: CASSLFGGTRRTDTQYF.